Presented here are 23 T cell receptor beta chains from one specimen sequenced in a study of shared clonotypes between healthy human individuals. Libraries were prepared by immunoSEQ multiplex PCR; TCRdb keeps only in-frame clonotypes and omits some of them. The sample includes about 2.4 million clones, just over 90% of them seen just once. Sequencing was performed on naive CD4+ T cells sorted from blood. The sample's subset: CD45RA+ positively selected. The source of these receptors is a man aged 18 to 30 in good health.

The V call is TRBV10-1, the J call TRBJ2-3; possible D gene TRBD1, 5 bases. This CDR3 has 15 amino acids. V lost 0 bases and J 4 bases, leaving 11 bases between the germline ends. Germline V gives CDR1 WNHNN, CDR2 SYGVQD (reference sequence). This chain's CDR3 is CASSESALGADTQYF. In DNA form, the CDR3 reads TGCGCCAGCAGTGAGTCGGCCTTAGGGGCAGATACGCAGTATTTT.

Concerning this clone itself: Other DNA sequences in this sample translate to the same CDR3. V is TRBV18 and J is TRBJ2-7; no clear D gene. This CDR3 contains 11 residues. The germline CDR1 and CDR2 sequences are KGHSH and LQKENI. V was clipped by 3 bases and J by 3 bases, with 3 bases between them. The CDR3: CASSPDYEQYF. CDR3 in DNA: TGTGCCAGCTCACCCGACTACGAGCAGTACTTC. The whole variable domain, filled in from reference TRBV18 and TRBJ2-7, reads NAGVMQNPRHLVRRRGQEARLRCSPMKGHSHVYWYRQLPEEGLKFMVYLQKENIIDESGMPKERFSAEFPKEGPSILRIQQVVRGDSAAYFCASSPDYEQYFGPGTRLTVT.

The V gene is TRBV29-1, the J gene TRBJ2-1, with TRBD2 matching 7 bases. The germline V gene encodes CDR1 SQVTM and CDR2 ANQGSEA. Trimming cost V 0 bases and J 6 bases; bases outside gene matches: 8. The CDR3 runs 15 residues. Here the CDR3 DNA reads TGCAGCGTTGAAGATCGAGCGGGGCAAAGCAATGAGCAGTTCTTC. This codes for CSVEDRAGQSNEQFF.

This rearrangement joins TRBV6-5 to TRBJ1-2; TRBD1 matches at 7 bases. CDR1 and CDR2 (germline): MNHEY, SVGAGI. J lost 4 bases, V lost 2 bases, and 7 bases had no gene match. The CDR3 covers 15 residues. The CDR3 reads CASSYRDSLLYGYTF. DNA of the CDR3: TGTGCCAGCAGTTACCGGGACAGCTTACTCTATGGCTACACCTTC.

V and J are TRBV7-2 and TRBJ2-3; 10 bases line up with TRBD2. The CDR3 is made up of 15 amino acids. Germline V gene sequence: CDR1 SGHTA, CDR2 FQGNSA. V lost 4 bases to trimming and J lost 3 bases; unmatched junction nucleotides: 4. DNA of the CDR3: TGTGCCAGCAGCTCCAGCGGGAGGGATACAGATACGCAGTATTTT. This translates into CASSSSGRDTDTQYF.

V gene TRBV11-2 combines with J gene TRBJ2-2; D may be TRBD1 or TRBD2 (7 bases each). Germline V gene data show CDR1 as SGHAT and CDR2 as FQNNGV. Trimming stripped 5 bases from V and 7 bases from J, with 20 bases between. The CDR3 contains 16 residues. CDR3 residues: CASSPGGRGRVGELFF. CDR3 in DNA: TGTGCCAGCAGCCCCGGAGGCAGGGGGAGGGTCGGGGAGCTGTTTTTT.

The J gene is TRBJ2-3, the V gene TRBV4-1; D may correspond to TRBD1 or TRBD2 (5 bases each). This CDR3 is built from 16 residues. The germline gives CDR1 MGHRA, CDR2 YSYEKL. The V gene lost 4 bases and the J gene lost 3 bases, with 17 bases spanning the gap. Here the CDR3 DNA reads TGCGCCAGCAGCCCGAGGGGCGCCCTGGTGACAGATACGCAGTATTTT. Translation: CASSPRGALVTDTQYF.

This chain connects TRBV7-9 to TRBJ1-2; possible D gene TRBD1, 6 bases. Looked up from germline, CDR1 is SEHNR and CDR2 is FQNEAQ (reference sequence). V was clipped by 1 base and J by 6 bases, with 12 bases between them. The CDR3 extends over 14 amino acids. The CDR3 region has the DNA TGTGCCAGCAGCTTAGTAGCAGGGGTGAATGGCTACACCTTC. Its protein product is CASSLVAGVNGYTF.

On this clone: This sample also contains other DNA sequences that code for the same CDR3. The chain carries TRBV19 and TRBJ1-1; D unresolved. CDR3 length: 12 amino acids. Germline V gene sequence: CDR1 LNHDA, CDR2 SQIVND (reference sequence). V lost 5 bases to trimming and J lost 1 base, with 5 bases between them. The CDR3 DNA is TGTGCCAGTAGTCGGAGGAACACTGAAGCTTTCTTT. Residues: CASSRRNTEAFF.

The rearrangement joins TRBV9 to TRBJ1-4; possible D gene TRBD1, 6 bases. V was trimmed by 4 bases and J by 2 bases, leaving 24 bases between them. The V gene's germline CDR1 is SGDLS and CDR2 YYNGEE. The CDR3 is 19 residues long. CDR3 in amino acids: CASSPTQGPLPRTNEKLFF. Here the CDR3 DNA reads TGTGCCAGCAGCCCAACACAGGGACCCCTCCCCCGTACTAATGAAAAACTGTTTTTT.

There are a few counts of this clone. The sample has other DNA sequences that encode this CDR3 too. The V gene is TRBV5-1, the J gene TRBJ2-5; unclear D gene. Germline assignment: CDR1 SGHRS and CDR2 YFSETQ. Between the trimmed V and J ends, which lost 1 base and 5 bases, there was a span of 6 bases. The CDR3 runs 12 residues. DNA for the CDR3: TGCGCCAGCAGCTTGCCCGGCGAGACCCAGTACTTC. This sequence encodes CASSLPGETQYF.

The chain joins TRBV2 to TRBJ1-6; TRBD1 matches at 7 bases. From germline, CDR1 is SNHLY and CDR2 FYNNEI. CDR3 length equals 14 residues. The J segment lost 7 bases and the V segment lost 10 bases, leaving 10 bases of the junction unmatched. The CDR3 loop reads CANLAGTANSPLHF. The CDR3 coding sequence is TGTGCCAACCTTGCCGGGACAGCAAATTCACCCCTCCACTTT.

The chain carries TRBV5-4 and TRBJ2-7, with unresolved D. Germline V CDR1 and CDR2: SGHNT, YYREEE (reference sequence). Trimming removed 4 bases at V and 3 bases at J, with 11 bases between. The CDR3 totals 13 residues. The CDR3 DNA is TGTGCCAGCAGCCGTGTCGGAGACTACGAGCAGTACTTC. This encodes CASSRVGDYEQYF.

This chain uses TRBV6-1 with TRBJ2-4; tentatively, D is TRBD1 (5 bases). CDR3 length: 14 amino acids. The germline CDR1 and CDR2 sequences are MNHNS and SASEGT. Trimming pared 1 base from V and 4 bases from J, leaving 8 bases between. CDR3: CASSEDGAKNIQYF. As DNA, the CDR3 is TGTGCCAGCAGTGAAGATGGGGCGAAAAACATTCAGTACTTC.

This clone was observed once. The chain couples TRBV28 to TRBJ1-1, with a weak D call TRBD1 (5 bases). The CDR3 consists of 14 residues. Germline assignment: CDR1 MDHEN and CDR2 SYDVKM. Trimming removed 5 bases from V and 3 bases from J, with 13 bases in between. The CDR3 nucleotides read TGTGCCAGCAGTGAGGGGCTTCGGGACACTGAAGCTTTCTTT. Its translation: CASSEGLRDTEAFF.

The chain is built from TRBV6-5 and TRBJ2-7; 9 bases match TRBD1. The CDR3 covers 14 residues. The V and J ends lost 6 bases and 10 bases, in that order; junction bases with no gene match: 13. Per the germline V gene, CDR1 is MNHEY and CDR2 is SVGAGI. The CDR3 DNA reads TGTGCCAGCAGCCAAGGGACAGGGTTACGACGACAGTACTTC. The encoded protein is CASSQGTGLRRQYF.

Worth noting for this clone: Other DNA sequences in the sample encode the same CDR3. V gene TRBV6-6 combines with J gene TRBJ2-3; D gene uncertain. The CDR3 sequence is 13 residues long. The V and J ends lost 2 bases and 0 bases respectively, with 3 bases between them. Looked up from germline, CDR1 is MNHNY and CDR2 is SVGAGI (reference sequence). The CDR3 region has the DNA TGTGCCAGCAGTTACCCTAGCACAGATACGCAGTATTTT. The encoded protein is CASSYPSTDTQYF.

The J gene is TRBJ2-7, the V gene TRBV5-1; D may be TRBD1 (6 bases). V was shortened by 0 bases and J by 3 bases, with 13 bases between the two germline ends. The CDR3 has 15 amino acids. Germline CDR1 and CDR2: SGHRS and YFSETQ. CDR3 in DNA: TGCGCCAGCAGCTTGGCAGGGGCGCCTTTCTACGAGCAGTACTTC. Protein product: CASSLAGAPFYEQYF. Drawing the rest from reference TRBV5-1 and TRBJ2-7, the complete variable domain is KAGVTQTPRYLIKTRGQQVTLSCSPISGHRSVSWYQQTPGQGLQFLFEYFSETQRNKGNFPGRFSGRQFSNSRSEMNVSTLELGDSALYLCASSLAGAPFYEQYFGPGTRLTVT.

This rearrangement joins TRBV29-1 to TRBJ2-1, with TRBD2 identical over 9 bases. The ends lost 2 bases at V and 7 bases at J; junction bases unmatched: 6. CDR3 length: 14 amino acids. Germline-derived CDR1 and CDR2 are SQVTM and ANQGSEA. CDR3 residues: CSVEKKLAGNEQFF. The CDR3 DNA is TGCAGCGTTGAAAAAAAACTAGCGGGTAATGAGCAGTTCTTC.

V usage is TRBV6-1 and J usage is TRBJ2-7; unclear D gene. The germline CDR1 and CDR2 sequences are MNHNS and SASEGT. The CDR3 totals 14 residues. Trimming removed 5 bases from V and 2 bases from J, with 13 bases in between. The chain's CDR3 is CASSLDHGPYEQYF. The CDR3 nucleotides are TGTGCCAGCAGTCTGGACCACGGCCCCTACGAGCAGTACTTC.

This sequence joins TRBV10-3 and TRBJ1-1; unclear D gene. The CDR3 has 14 residues. The V gene lost 3 bases and the J gene lost 1 base, with 9 bases spanning the gap. Germline CDR1 and CDR2: ENHRY and SYGVKD. The CDR3 nucleotides are TGTGCCATCAGTGATTCCGGAGCGAACACTGAAGCTTTCTTT. Translating it yields CAISDSGANTEAFF.

This clone was seen only once. V gene TRBV9 combines with J gene TRBJ1-6; 8 bases match TRBD1. Germline V gene data show CDR1 as SGDLS and CDR2 as YYNGEE. CDR3 length equals 15 residues. V lost 0 bases to trimming and J lost 9 bases; unmatched junction nucleotides: 5. This chain's CDR3 is CASSVEGTGGSPLHF. DNA of the CDR3: TGTGCCAGCAGCGTAGAGGGGACAGGTGGTTCACCCCTCCACTTT. Together with reference TRBV9 and TRBJ1-6, the CDR3 gives the full variable domain: DSGVTQTPKHLITATGQRVTLRCSPRSGDLSVYWYQQSLDQGLQFLIQYYNGEERAKGNILERFSAQQFPDLHSELNLSSLELGDSALYFCASSVEGTGGSPLHFGNGTRLTVT.

The chain recombines TRBV18 with TRBJ2-7; no clear D. Germline loops: CDR1 KGHSH, CDR2 LQKENI. The CDR3 is 14 amino acids. V shed 3 bases and J shed 3 bases, with 12 bases lying between them. The DNA of the CDR3 is TGTGCCAGCTCACCCCGGCAGGAGAACTACGAGCAGTACTTC. Translation gives CASSPRQENYEQYF. The whole variable domain, filled in from reference TRBV18 and TRBJ2-7, reads NAGVMQNPRHLVRRRGQEARLRCSPMKGHSHVYWYRQLPEEGLKFMVYLQKENIIDESGMPKERFSAEFPKEGPSILRIQQVVRGDSAAYFCASSPRQENYEQYFGPGTRLTVT.